This T cell receptor beta chain was identified in a study of T cells in Graves' hyperthyroidism and ophthalmopathy (dated by TCRdb to between 2017 and 2020). Describing the broader study: Peripheral blood samples were taken at the time of initial diagnosis, prior to any treatment. Prospective prediction of ophthalmopathy was tested in an independent validation cohort consisting of 18 to 20 hyperthyroidism patients and some 16 patients who later progressed to ophthalmopathy. Once sampling was done, hyperthyroidism patients were given methimazole at a starting dose of 30 mg daily, whereas ophthalmopathy patients were given high-dose intravenous methylprednisolone. The study also compared thyroid tissue and blood T-cell repertoires from 5 to 7 Graves' hyperthyroidism patients. The 85 to 100 discovery patients were randomly split 7:3 into training and test sets. According to the paper, TCR Vbeta CDR3 sequencing was carried out on about 140 peripheral blood samples, which came from about 45 ophthalmopathy, around 75 hyperthyroidism and some 17 progressor patients. A discovery cohort of roughly 100 patients, fewer than 50 with Graves' ophthalmopathy and about 60 with stable Graves' hyperthyroidism, was used to find distinguishing TCR V-J signatures. General findings and caveats noted by the study authors: Most expanded thyroid clonotypes (frequency above 0.001) were also detected in blood, a finding suggesting that blood repertoires may reflect thyroid immune responses. No statistical method was used to fix the sample size in advance, and group allocation was not hidden from the investigators. Ophthalmopathy was separated from stable hyperthyroidism by a 13 V-J signature model, with just over 85% sensitivity and roughly 81% specificity obtained in cross-validation and 80%/75% obtained in testing. In validation, the model predicted progression to ophthalmopathy with around 71% sensitivity and less than 75% specificity, a median of 6.5 months before onset.

In regard to this clonotype: Its antigen remains undetermined. Base qualities are not provided; no much larger clone lies one nucleotide away.

A patient counted as having stable Graves' hyperthyroidism if no progression to ophthalmopathy occurred over 18 months of follow-up. The hyperthyroidism patients were between 18 and 65 years old and newly diagnosed, with a disease duration of less than 2 months. Any patient with an uncontrolled infection, another autoimmune disease, pregnancy or lactation was excluded. Diagnoses were based on clinical symptoms, serum thyroxine and TRAb, thyroid ultrasound and orbital computed tomography. PBMCs were isolated from about 9.1 ml of fresh peripheral blood by Ficoll-Paque density gradient centrifugation. Total RNA was extracted with Trizol reagent, and quality was checked on an Agilent 2100 Bioanalyzer. The TCR beta CDR3 regions were amplified from the RNA transcripts. The TCR CDR3 was subjected to a first round of RT-PCR using the HTBI primer set and the Qiagen OneStep RT-PCR kit. The libraries were constructed in a second round of multiplex PCR and then size-selected and purified. Paired-end sequencing of the libraries was performed with 100 bp reads on an Illumina HiSeq2000. Per the authors' processing: SOAPnuke was used to process the raw data, with reads discarded if the reads contained adapters or uncalled bases, had a mean Phred below 15, or lacked an exact constant-primer or identifier match. High-quality paired reads were merged with COPE v1.2.5, and unique nucleotide sequences were defined as clonotypes. MiTCR v1.1 was used to align clonotypes to the IMGT TRBV, TRBD and TRBJ reference segments. Analysis was restricted to V-J combinations with a frequency above 0.0001, which covered 99.2% of repertoires. A TCS score was defined as the ratio between F50 (clonal expansion) and ExV (chaos), using BLOSUM62-based TCRdist between CDR3 peptides within each V-J. Welch's t-statistics and random forest reduced around 550 V-J features to 13, which were used in a naive Bayes classifier (R e1071). TCRdb trimmed public reads at Q25 via fastp, called clones via MiXCR and kept in-frame beta chains. One record per CDR3 amino acid sequence lists the most common genes and DNA. These V and J calls originate from TCRdb's pipeline instead of the authors' own analysis. The sample includes some 770,000 distinct CDR3 sequences, with around 15% observed a single time. Over 7.5% of the sample belongs to the ten largest clones.

This sequence originates from a man aged 18 to 35 with Graves' hyperthyroidism. The sequenced material came from blood.

The sequenced DNA: TGTGCCAGCAGTTTACTCCCCTTGACGACGGGGGACACTGAAGCTTTCTTT. Its amino acids are CASSLLPLTTGDTEAFF. The chain is encoded by TRBV12-3 or TRBV12-4 joined to TRBJ1-1, and possibly TRBD1, on 5 matching bases. Reading from cysteine to phenylalanine, the CDR3 counts 17 amino acids. Only CDR3 DNA remains: 51 bases, in frame from the first base. Trimming takes 2 bases from V and 3 bases from J, and the germline ends sit 19 bases apart.